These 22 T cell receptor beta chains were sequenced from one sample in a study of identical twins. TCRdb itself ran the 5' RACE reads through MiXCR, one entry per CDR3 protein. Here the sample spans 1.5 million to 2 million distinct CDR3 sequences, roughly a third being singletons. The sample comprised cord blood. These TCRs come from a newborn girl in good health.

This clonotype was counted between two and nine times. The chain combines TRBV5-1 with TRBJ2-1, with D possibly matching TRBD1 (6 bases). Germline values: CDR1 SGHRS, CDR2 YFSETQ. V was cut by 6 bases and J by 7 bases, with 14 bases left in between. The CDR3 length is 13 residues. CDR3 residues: CASTNIRGNEQFF. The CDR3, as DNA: TGCGCCAGCACGAACATCAGGGGAAATGAGCAGTTCTTC.

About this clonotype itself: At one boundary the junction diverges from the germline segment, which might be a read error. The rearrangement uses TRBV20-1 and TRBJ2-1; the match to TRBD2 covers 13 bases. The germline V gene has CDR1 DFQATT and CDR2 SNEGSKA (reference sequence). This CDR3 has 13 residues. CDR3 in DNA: TGCAGTGCCAGAGCAAGCGGACTAGCGGGGGAGTTCTTC. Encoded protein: CSARASGLAGEFF.

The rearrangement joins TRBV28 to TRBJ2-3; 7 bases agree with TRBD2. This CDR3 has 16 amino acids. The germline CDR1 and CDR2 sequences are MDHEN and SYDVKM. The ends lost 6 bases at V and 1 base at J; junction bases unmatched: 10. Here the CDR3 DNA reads TGTGCCAGCAGGTTGTTTGCGGGAGTGGGCACAGATACGCAGTATTTT. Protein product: CASRLFAGVGTDTQYF.

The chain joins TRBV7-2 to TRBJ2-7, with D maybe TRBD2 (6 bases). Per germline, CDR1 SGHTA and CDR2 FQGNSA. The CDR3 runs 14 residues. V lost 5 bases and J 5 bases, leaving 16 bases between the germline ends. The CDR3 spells CASSPNGGVHEQYF. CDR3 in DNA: TGTGCCAGCAGCCCTAACGGGGGAGTCCACGAGCAGTACTTC.

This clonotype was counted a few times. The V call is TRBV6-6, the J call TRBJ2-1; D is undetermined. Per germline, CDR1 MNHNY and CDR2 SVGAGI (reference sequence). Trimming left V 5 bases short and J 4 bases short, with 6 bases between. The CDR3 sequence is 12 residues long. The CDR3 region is CASSNKYNEQFF. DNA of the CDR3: TGTGCCAGCAGTAACAAATACAATGAGCAGTTCTTC.

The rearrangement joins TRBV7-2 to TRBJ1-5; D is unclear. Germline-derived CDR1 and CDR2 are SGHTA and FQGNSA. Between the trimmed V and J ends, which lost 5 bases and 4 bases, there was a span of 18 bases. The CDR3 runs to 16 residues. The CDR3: CASSPMGVEWNQPQHF. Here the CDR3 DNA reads TGTGCCAGCAGCCCCATGGGAGTGGAATGGAATCAGCCCCAGCATTTT.

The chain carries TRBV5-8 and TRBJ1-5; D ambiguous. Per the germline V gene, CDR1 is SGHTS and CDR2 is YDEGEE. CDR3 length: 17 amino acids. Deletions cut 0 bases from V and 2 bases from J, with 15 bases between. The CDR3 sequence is CASSLGIKGQGNQPQHF. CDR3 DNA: TGTGCCAGCAGCTTGGGGATTAAAGGGCAGGGCAATCAGCCCCAGCATTTT.

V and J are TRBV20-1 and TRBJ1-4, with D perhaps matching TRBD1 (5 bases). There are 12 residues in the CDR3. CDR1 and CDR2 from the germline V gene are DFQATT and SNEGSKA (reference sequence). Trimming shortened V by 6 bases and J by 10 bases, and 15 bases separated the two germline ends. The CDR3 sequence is CSASRPGGKLFF. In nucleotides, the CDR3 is TGCAGTGCCTCCCGGCCCGGGGGAAAACTGTTTTTT.

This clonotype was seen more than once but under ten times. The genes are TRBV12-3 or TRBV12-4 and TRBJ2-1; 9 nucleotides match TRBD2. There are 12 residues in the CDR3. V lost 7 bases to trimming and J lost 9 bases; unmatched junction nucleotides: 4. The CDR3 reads CASTPSGIEQFF. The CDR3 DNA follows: TGTGCCAGCACTCCTAGCGGGATTGAGCAGTTCTTC.

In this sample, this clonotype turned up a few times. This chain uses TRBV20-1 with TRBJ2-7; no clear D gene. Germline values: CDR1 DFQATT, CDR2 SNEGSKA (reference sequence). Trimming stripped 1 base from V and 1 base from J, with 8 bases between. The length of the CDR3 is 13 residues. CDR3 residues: CSARAATSYEQYF. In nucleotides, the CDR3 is TGCAGTGCTAGAGCAGCGACTTCCTACGAGCAGTACTTC.

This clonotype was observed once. The CDR3 region is CASSPPIKLRTDTQYF. The CDR3 DNA sequence: TGTGCCAGCAGCCCCCCGATAAAACTCCGCACAGATACGCAGTATTTT. The genes are TRBV7-2 and TRBJ2-3; D not certain. Germline CDR1 reads SGHTA; CDR2 reads FQGNSA. The germline V and J ends were trimmed by 5 bases and 1 base, with 16 bases remaining between them. The CDR3 spans 16 residues.

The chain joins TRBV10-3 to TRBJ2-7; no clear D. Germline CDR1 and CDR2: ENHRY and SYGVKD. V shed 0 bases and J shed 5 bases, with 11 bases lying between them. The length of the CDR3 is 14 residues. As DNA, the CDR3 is TGTGCCATCAGTGAGTCCCCGCAAGCTAACGAGCAGTACTTC. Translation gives CAISESPQANEQYF.

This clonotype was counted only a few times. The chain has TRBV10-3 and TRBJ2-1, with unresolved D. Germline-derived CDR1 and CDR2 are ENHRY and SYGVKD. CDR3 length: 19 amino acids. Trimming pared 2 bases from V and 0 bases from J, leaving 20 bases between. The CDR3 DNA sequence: TGTGCCATCAGTGAGGATTTAGGCGGCTCGGTGAGCTCCTACAATGAGCAGTTCTTC. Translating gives CAISEDLGGSVSSYNEQFF.

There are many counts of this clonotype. CDR3 nucleotides: TGTGCCAGCCACTTGGGGGGACGCACAGATACGCAGTATTTT. Translated, it gives CASHLGGRTDTQYF. The chain employs TRBV28 and TRBJ2-3; the D gene is possibly TRBD2 (6 bases). Trimming took off 8 bases at V and 1 base at J, with 13 bases between the two ends. The CDR3 loop spans 14 amino acids. The V gene's germline CDR1 is MDHEN and CDR2 SYDVKM.

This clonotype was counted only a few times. The DNA of the CDR3 is TGTGCCAGCAGACCGGGACCTCTAGCCAAAAACATTCAGTACTTC. Translating gives CASRPGPLAKNIQYF. The J gene is TRBJ2-4, the V gene TRBV6-5; D might be TRBD1 or TRBD2, each matching 5 bases. In germline, CDR1 is MNHEY, CDR2 SVGAGI. Trimming took off 6 bases at V and 0 bases at J, with 12 bases between the two ends. This CDR3 comprises 15 residues.

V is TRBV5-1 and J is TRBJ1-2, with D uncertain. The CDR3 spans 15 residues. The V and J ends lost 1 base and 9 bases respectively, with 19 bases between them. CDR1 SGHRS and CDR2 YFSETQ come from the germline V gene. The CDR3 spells CASSLRLGGRGSYTF. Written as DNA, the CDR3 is TGCGCCAGCAGCTTGAGGCTTGGAGGCCGTGGTAGCTACACCTTC. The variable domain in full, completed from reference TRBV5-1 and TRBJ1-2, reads KAGVTQTPRYLIKTRGQQVTLSCSPISGHRSVSWYQQTPGQGLQFLFEYFSETQRNKGNFPGRFSGRQFSNSRSEMNVSTLELGDSALYLCASSLRLGGRGSYTFGSGTRLTVV.

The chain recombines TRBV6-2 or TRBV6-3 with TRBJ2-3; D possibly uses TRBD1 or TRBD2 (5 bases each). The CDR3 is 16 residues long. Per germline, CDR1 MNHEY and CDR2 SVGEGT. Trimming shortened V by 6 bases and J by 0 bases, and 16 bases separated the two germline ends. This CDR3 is CASRTGRVWSTDTQYF. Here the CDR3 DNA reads TGTGCCAGCAGAACGGGGCGGGTGTGGAGCACAGATACGCAGTATTTT.

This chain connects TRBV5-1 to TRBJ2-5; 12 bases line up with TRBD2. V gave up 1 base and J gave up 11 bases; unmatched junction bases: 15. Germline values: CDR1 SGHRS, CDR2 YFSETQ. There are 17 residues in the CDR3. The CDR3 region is CASSLRSSGRAVDEQYF. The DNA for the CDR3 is TGCGCCAGCAGCTTGAGATCTAGCGGGAGGGCCGTCGATGAGCAGTACTTC. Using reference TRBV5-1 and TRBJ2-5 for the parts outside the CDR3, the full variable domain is KAGVTQTPRYLIKTRGQQVTLSCSPISGHRSVSWYQQTPGQGLQFLFEYFSETQRNKGNFPGRFSGRQFSNSRSEMNVSTLELGDSALYLCASSLRSSGRAVDEQYFGPGTRLLVL.

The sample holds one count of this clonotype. CDR3 sequence: CASSYEGRTQETQYF. CDR3 coding DNA: TGTGCCAGCAGTTACGAAGGACGGACACAAGAGACCCAGTACTTC. The chain combines TRBV6-5 with TRBJ2-5; the D gene is possibly TRBD1 (5 bases). Germline V gene sequence: CDR1 MNHEY, CDR2 SVGAGI. V gave up 2 bases and J gave up 2 bases, with 12 bases separating them. The CDR3 length is 15 residues.

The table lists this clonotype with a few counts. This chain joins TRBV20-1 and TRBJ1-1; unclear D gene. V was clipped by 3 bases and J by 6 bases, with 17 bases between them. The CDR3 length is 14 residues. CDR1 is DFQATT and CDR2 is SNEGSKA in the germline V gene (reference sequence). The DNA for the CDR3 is TGCAGTGCTAGCCCTTACATCCTCCGCGCTGAAGCTTTCTTT. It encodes CSASPYILRAEAFF.

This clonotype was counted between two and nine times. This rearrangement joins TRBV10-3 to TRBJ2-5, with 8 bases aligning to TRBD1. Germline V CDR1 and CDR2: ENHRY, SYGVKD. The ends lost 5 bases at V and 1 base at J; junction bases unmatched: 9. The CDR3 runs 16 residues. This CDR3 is CAISKRGTGFQETQYF. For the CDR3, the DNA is TGTGCCATCAGTAAGAGGGGGACAGGATTCCAAGAGACCCAGTACTTC.

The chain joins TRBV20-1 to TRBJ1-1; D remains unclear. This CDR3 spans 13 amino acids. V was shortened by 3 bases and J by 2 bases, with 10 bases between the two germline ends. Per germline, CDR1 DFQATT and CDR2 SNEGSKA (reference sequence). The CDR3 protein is CSASGQFNTEAFF. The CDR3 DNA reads TGCAGTGCTAGCGGGCAATTCAACACTGAAGCTTTCTTT.